These 5 T cell receptor beta chains came from one sample sequenced in a study of a mutant IDH1 vaccine in newly diagnosed glioma. These TCRs' antigens remain unknown. This sample's time point: week 35, safety follow-up. Doses comprised 300 ug of mutant IDH1 20-mer peptide each, plus topical imiquimod. The table came from immunoSEQ multiplex PCR; TCRdb's copy has only in-frame clones and leaves some out. This table has about 54,000 clones, around four fifths appearing once. The starting material was PBMCs, obtained from a glioma patient whose treatment included an IDH1 peptide vaccine. The receptors were sampled from a woman aged 18-29 years with glioma.

The count of this clone is one. The chain joins TRBV9 to TRBJ2-2; 13 positions agree with TRBD2. Germline V gene sequence: CDR1 SGDLS, CDR2 YYNGEE. This CDR3 contains 18 residues. V lost 3 bases and J lost 5; bases outside the gene matches: 10. The CDR3 DNA follows: TGTGCCAGCAGCGAATTGCCACTAGCGGGAGGGGGGACCGGGGAGCTGTTTTTT. Translated, it gives CASSELPLAGGGTGELFF.

CDR3 nucleotides: TGTGCCAGCAGCTTAGTAGTGGGGGCGGGGGGCTACGAGCAGTACTTC. It specifies CASSLVVGAGGYEQYF. This rearrangement joins TRBV7-9 to TRBJ2-7; 8 bases are a match to TRBD2. V trimming: 1 base; J trimming: 3 bases; junction bases outside the gene matches: 8. The CDR3 loop spans 16 amino acids. Germline V CDR1 and CDR2: SEHNR, FQNEAQ (reference sequence).

The chain uses TRBV30 and TRBJ2-5, with 10 bases lining up with TRBD2. The CDR3 length is 18 residues. V lost 0 bases, J lost 5 bases, and 15 bases stayed unmatched. Germline V gene sequence: CDR1 GTSNPN, CDR2 SVGIG (reference sequence). This CDR3 is CAWSVRGASGRRGETQYF. CDR3 coding DNA: TGTGCCTGGAGTGTACGGGGAGCTAGCGGGAGACGGGGGGAGACCCAGTACTTC.

Turning to this clone: Germline and junction disagree at one end, which may indicate a read error. Here the CDR3 DNA reads TGTGCCAGCAGCAAAGATGTCCCCCATACGCAGTATTTT. As protein: CASSKDVPHTQYF. The genes are TRBV14 and TRBJ2-3, with D uncertain. CDR1 is SGHDN, CDR2 FVKESK, per germline. The CDR3 length is 13 residues.

The chain has TRBV7-2 and TRBJ1-2; D gene uncertain. V lost 0 bases, J lost 4 bases, and 18 bases lay in between. There are 17 residues in the CDR3. Germline V CDR1 and CDR2: SGHTA, FQGNSA. CDR3 sequence (DNA): TGTGCCAGCAGCTTAGCGGCAGGTGCCAGCCCCTCCTATGGCTACACCTTC. It is translated as CASSLAAGASPSYGYTF.